The 3 T cell receptor beta chains below come from one sample, sequenced in a study of T cell responses to AZD1222 COVID-19 vaccine (dated by TCRdb to about 2021). Library preparation used the immunoSEQ multiplex PCR assay. The table comes from immuneACCESS by way of TCRdb, which keeps in-frame sequences with V and J called. Part of the clones is missing from these tables; in studies checked, under half for an unresolved V gene and the rest for unknown reasons. The sample table contains more than 95,000 clones; only one count was recorded for 85% to 95% of them. Together, the top ten hold around 1.4% of the sample. The sample's time point label, decoded: about 28 days (+/-7) after the second vaccine dose. The sample consisted of peripheral blood, taken 28 days after the second AZD1222 dose. The source of these receptors is an adult who received the AZD1222 COVID-19 vaccine.

The chain combines TRBV5-1 with TRBJ2-3; unclear D gene. This CDR3 contains 15 residues. Germline V CDR1 and CDR2: SGHRS, YFSETQ. V was shortened by 0 bases and J by 7 bases, with 15 bases between the two germline ends. CDR3 region: CASSLDHVPPNTQYF. CDR3 DNA sequence: TGCGCCAGCAGCTTGGACCACGTCCCCCCGAATACGCAGTATTTT.

This chain connects TRBV27 to TRBJ1-5; D call uncertain. Germline V gives CDR1 MNHEY, CDR2 SMNVEV (reference sequence). The CDR3 contains 13 residues. V was trimmed by 2 bases and J by 6 bases, leaving 8 bases between them. DNA of the CDR3: TGTGCCAGCAGTTTAGGGCCGAGTCAGCCCCAGCATTTT. Translated, it gives CASSLGPSQPQHF.

CDR3 residues: CASSPTGAPSSREQYF. The CDR3 region has the DNA TGTGCCAGCAGCCCGACAGGGGCCCCCTCATCGAGGGAGCAGTACTTC. The chain links TRBV7-3 to TRBJ2-7, with 8 bases matching TRBD1. Trimming cost V 5 bases and J 7 bases; bases outside gene matches: 16. The CDR3 length is 16 residues. From germline, CDR1 is SGHTA and CDR2 FQGTGA.